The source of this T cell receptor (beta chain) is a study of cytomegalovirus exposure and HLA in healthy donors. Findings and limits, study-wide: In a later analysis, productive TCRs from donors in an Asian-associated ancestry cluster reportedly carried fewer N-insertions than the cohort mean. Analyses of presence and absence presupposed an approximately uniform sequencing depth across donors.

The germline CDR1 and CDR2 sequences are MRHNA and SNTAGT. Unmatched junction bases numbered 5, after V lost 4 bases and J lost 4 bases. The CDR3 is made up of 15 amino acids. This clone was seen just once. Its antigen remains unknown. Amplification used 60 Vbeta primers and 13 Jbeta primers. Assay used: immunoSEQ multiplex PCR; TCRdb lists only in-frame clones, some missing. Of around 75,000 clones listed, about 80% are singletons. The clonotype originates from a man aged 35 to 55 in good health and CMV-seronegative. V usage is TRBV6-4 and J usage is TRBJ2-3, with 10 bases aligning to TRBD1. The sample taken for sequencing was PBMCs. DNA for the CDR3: TGTGCCAGCAGTGGGGAAGGACAGGGGGCAGATACGCAGTATTTT. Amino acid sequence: CASSGEGQGADTQYF.